Included here is one T cell receptor beta chain sequence, with context. The data derive from a study of blood T cell repertoires in COVID-19. Trimming at V came to 4 bases and at J to 8 bases, leaving 19 bases not matched to a gene. The CDR3 spans 19 residues. CDR1 is SGHNT, CDR2 YYREEE, per germline (reference sequence). TCRdb's table, derived via immunoSEQ multiplex PCR, lists solely in-frame clones and lacks some. The table includes about 180,000 clones, around 85% detected once. The receptor comes from a middle-aged man who had recovered from COVID-19. Sequenced material: PBMCs or T cells enriched from blood (not recorded which). This chain uses TRBV5-4 with TRBJ1-6; 9 bases are shared with TRBD1. The CDR3 loop reads CASSPYTGTGTKGDSPLHF. In DNA, the CDR3 is TGTGCCAGCAGCCCTTACACCGGGACAGGGACCAAGGGGGATTCACCCCTCCACTTT.